This T cell receptor (beta chain) was profiled in a study of blood T cell repertoires in COVID-19. Original handling: By means of reference gene primer amplification, nucleated cell counts were estimated. Clones were read by immunoSEQ multiplex PCR, and TCRdb kept only the in-frame ones, dropping some. That table furnishes V, J and clone size, whereas the DNA furnished D and trimming. The sample shows 150,000 to 200,000 clones, approximately 83% of them seen only once. V shed 8 bases and J shed 5 bases, with 18 bases lying between them. Germline CDR1 and CDR2: SGHAT and FQNNGV. The CDR3 is 14 residues long. Recruitment covered about two dozen US areas and drew participants whose ages spanned roughly 18 to 100 years.

V is TRBV11-2 and J is TRBJ2-5, with a weak D call TRBD2 (6 bases). This clonotype was obtained from a woman aged 55-70 years who had recovered from COVID-19. Sequenced material: PBMCs or T cells enriched from blood (not recorded which). The CDR3 nucleotides read TGTGCCAGCCGACCTGCTAGCGTTGTTGAGACCCAGTACTTC. It translates to CASRPASVVETQYF.